A single sample is the source of the 22 T cell receptor beta chains below, sequenced in a study of blood T cell repertoires in COVID-19. Profiling relied on immunoSEQ multiplex PCR, and the TCRdb table lists in-frame clones only, not all of them. The sample lists about 140,000 clones, about 80% occurring once. Sequencing was carried out using peripheral blood. Receptors originate from a woman aged 60 to 75 with acute or convalescent COVID-19.

The J gene is TRBJ2-1, the V gene TRBV7-9; 8 bases line up with TRBD2. CDR3 length: 18 residues. V was pared by 3 bases and J by 7 bases, with 17 bases of the junction left unmatched. CDR1 is SEHNR, CDR2 FQNEAQ, per germline (reference sequence). CDR3 sequence: CASSFPPRLAGRKNEQFF. DNA for the CDR3: TGTGCCAGCAGCTTCCCCCCTAGGCTAGCGGGCCGGAAGAATGAGCAGTTCTTC. The full variable domain, rest sourced from reference TRBV7-9 and TRBJ2-1, is DTGVSQNPRHKITKRGQNVTFRCDPISEHNRLYWYRQTLGQGPEFLTYFQNEAQLEKSRLLSDRFSAERPKGSFSTLEIQRTEQGDSAMYLCASSFPPRLAGRKNEQFFGPGTRLTVL.

This clone came up once. V is TRBV7-3 and J is TRBJ2-2; no clear D gene. Trimming took 4 bases from V and 4 from J, leaving 7 bases between them. Germline assignment: CDR1 SGHTA and CDR2 FQGTGA. The CDR3 spans 13 residues. CDR3 DNA sequence: TGTGCCAGCAGCTCCAGTTCCACCGGGGAGCTGTTTTTT. This gives the protein CASSSSSTGELFF.

The chain joins TRBV2 to TRBJ2-1; 14 bases fit TRBD2. Germline V CDR1 and CDR2: SNHLY, FYNNEI. This CDR3 is built from 15 residues. Losses at the gene ends were 1 base for V and 14 bases for J; bases not matched to a gene: 7. The CDR3 spells CASSEEGLAGGHEFF. The CDR3 DNA follows: TGTGCCAGCAGTGAAGAAGGACTAGCGGGAGGCCATGAGTTCTTC.

The CDR3 bases are TGTGCCAGCAGCTCAGGGGCGGCGAACACTGAAGCTTTCTTT. This translates into CASSSGAANTEAFF. The chain links TRBV7-3 to TRBJ1-1; D is perhaps TRBD1 (6 bases). The CDR3 runs 14 residues. The germline V and J ends were trimmed by 4 bases and 1 base, with 10 bases remaining between them. CDR1 SGHTA and CDR2 FQGTGA come from the germline V gene.

The J gene is TRBJ2-3, the V gene TRBV24-1; TRBD2 might be the D (5 bases). V shed 5 bases and J shed 6 bases, with 17 bases lying between them. Germline-derived CDR1 and CDR2 are KGHDR and SFDVKD. This CDR3 is built from 15 residues. The CDR3, as DNA: TGTGCCACCAGTGCTACTCTTTGGGGAGCGGATACGCAGTATTTT. Its protein product is CATSATLWGADTQYF.

This clone came up once. This chain uses TRBV5-6 with TRBJ2-1; a weak D match, TRBD2 (6 bases). Trimming took off 4 bases at V and 10 bases at J, with 18 bases between the two ends. CDR3 length: 14 residues. Per the germline V gene, CDR1 is SGHDT and CDR2 is YYEEEE. CDR3 protein: CASSPWDFGAEQFF. The CDR3 bases are TGTGCCAGCAGCCCCTGGGACTTTGGTGCGGAGCAGTTCTTC.

The DNA for the CDR3 is TGTGCCAGCAGTTCCCGACTAGCGGGAGTGTATGAGCAGTTCTTC. It codes for CASSSRLAGVYEQFF. The chain couples TRBV27 to TRBJ2-1, with 12 bases that match TRBD2. Germline V gives CDR1 MNHEY, CDR2 SMNVEV (reference sequence). The V segment lost 4 bases and the J segment 8 bases; nucleotides outside the gene matches: 6. There are 15 residues in the CDR3.

The chain couples TRBV9 to TRBJ2-3, with TRBD2 matching 8 bases. The CDR3 has 15 amino acids. Germline assignment: CDR1 SGDLS and CDR2 YYNGEE. V dropped 7 bases and J dropped 4; count of bases not matched to a gene: 11. DNA for the CDR3: TGTGCCAGCTCACTAGCGGCCCTGGGTTCAGATACGCAGTATTTT. Its protein is CASSLAALGSDTQYF.

This rearrangement joins TRBV4-3 to TRBJ2-3, with TRBD2 matching over 7 bases. The CDR3 spans 18 residues. The V gene end was trimmed by 1 base and the J gene end by 2 bases; junction bases not matched to a gene: 12. CDR1 LGHNA and CDR2 YSLEER come from the germline V gene. This CDR3 is CASSQASAVAGSTDTQYF. As DNA, the CDR3 is TGCGCCAGCAGCCAAGCAAGTGCGGTAGCGGGTTCCACAGATACGCAGTATTTT.

V gene TRBV3-1 (or the pseudogene TRBV3-2) combines with J gene TRBJ2-3; 9 nucleotides line up with TRBD2. The CDR3 extends over 16 amino acids. From germline, CDR1 is LGHDT and CDR2 YNNKEL (reference sequence). V lost 3 bases to trimming and J lost 4 bases; unmatched junction nucleotides: 8. CDR3 coding DNA: TGTGCCAGCAGCCACCTAGCGGGGAGAGGCGCAGATACGCAGTATTTT. This codes for CASSHLAGRGADTQYF.

V usage is TRBV18 and J usage is TRBJ2-5; 7 nucleotides align to TRBD1. Looked up from germline, CDR1 is KGHSH and CDR2 is LQKENI. The CDR3 runs to 16 residues. J lost 2 bases, V lost 4 bases, and 10 bases had no gene match. The CDR3 here is CASSRTQDRFQETQYF. The DNA for the CDR3 is TGTGCCAGCTCACGGACCCAGGACAGGTTTCAAGAGACCCAGTACTTC. Using reference TRBV18 and TRBJ2-5 for the parts outside the CDR3, the full variable domain is NAGVMQNPRHLVRRRGQEARLRCSPMKGHSHVYWYRQLPEEGLKFMVYLQKENIIDESGMPKERFSAEFPKEGPSILRIQQVVRGDSAAYFCASSRTQDRFQETQYFGPGTRLLVL.

The chain uses TRBV28 and TRBJ1-6, with D perhaps matching TRBD1 (5 bases). V dropped 8 bases and J dropped 6 bases, with 11 bases sitting between them. Germline-derived CDR1 and CDR2 are MDHEN and SYDVKM. The CDR3 extends over 13 amino acids. The CDR3 nucleotides are TGTGCCAGCGGTTGGCAGGGTAATTCACCCCTCCACTTT. Protein sequence: CASGWQGNSPLHF.

The genes are TRBV5-6 and TRBJ1-4, with TRBD1 matching over 7 bases. The length of the CDR3 is 14 residues. Germline V gene sequence: CDR1 SGHDT, CDR2 YYEEEE. The ends lost 3 bases at V and 7 bases at J; junction bases unmatched: 6. CDR3 protein: CASSSGTVSEKLFF. In DNA, the CDR3 is TGTGCCAGCAGCTCCGGGACAGTGAGTGAAAAACTGTTTTTT.

This chain joins TRBV19 and TRBJ2-3; TRBD1 agrees at 7 bases. This CDR3 is 15 amino acids long. Germline CDR1 is LNHDA and CDR2 is SQIVND (reference sequence). Unmatched junction bases numbered 3, after V lost 3 bases and J lost 0 bases. The CDR3, as DNA: TGTGCCAGTAGTATCGGGACAGCTAGCACAGATACGCAGTATTTT. Encoded protein: CASSIGTASTDTQYF.

The V and J genes are TRBV28 and TRBJ1-1; TRBD1 might be the D (6 bases). Germline V gives CDR1 MDHEN, CDR2 SYDVKM. V was pared by 3 bases and J by 10 bases, with 18 bases between. The CDR3 totals 14 residues. In nucleotides, the CDR3 is TGTGCCAGCAGTTTCGGGGGGGCTTCTGCTGGAGCTTTCTTT. This codes for CASSFGGASAGAFF.

This sequence joins TRBV10-2 and TRBJ2-7; perhaps TRBD2 as D (6 bases). The germline CDR1 and CDR2 sequences are WSHSY and SAAADI. Trimming shortened V by 2 bases and J by 6 bases, and 17 bases separated the two germline ends. The length of the CDR3 is 15 residues. In DNA form, the CDR3 reads TGCGCCAGCAGTGAGGTGCTAGCGCCGTACAGCGAGCAGTACTTC. As protein: CASSEVLAPYSEQYF.

V and J are TRBV30 and TRBJ1-5; D not resolved. The germline gives CDR1 GTSNPN, CDR2 SVGIG (reference sequence). V was trimmed by 0 bases and J by 1 base, leaving 7 bases between them. The CDR3 is 14 residues long. The CDR3 nucleotides are TGTGCCTGGAGTGTAGCCCTAAGCAATCAGCCCCAGCATTTT. Its translation is CAWSVALSNQPQHF. Based on the CDR3 plus reference TRBV30 and TRBJ1-5, the full variable domain is SQTIHQWPATLVQPVGSPLSLECTVEGTSNPNLYWYRQAAGRGLQLLFYSVGIGQISSEVPQNLSASRPQDRQFILSSKKLLLSDSGFYLCAWSVALSNQPQHFGDGTRLSIL.

In nucleotides, the CDR3 is TGTGCCAGCGGGAAGACAGGGTCGGGCTATGGCTACACCTTC. Protein: CASGKTGSGYGYTF. The chain uses TRBV27 and TRBJ1-2; 7 bases map to TRBD1. CDR3 size: 14 residues. CDR1 and CDR2 (germline): MNHEY, SMNVEV (reference sequence). V lost 8 bases and J lost 4; bases outside the gene matches: 10.

This sequence joins TRBV6-5 and TRBJ2-1; tentative D call: TRBD1 (5 bases). The CDR3 extends over 14 amino acids. V was clipped by 6 bases and J by 5 bases, with 14 bases between them. Germline V gives CDR1 MNHEY, CDR2 SVGAGI. The CDR3 here is CASRSQGVDNEQFF. DNA of the CDR3: TGTGCCAGCAGGAGCCAGGGTGTAGACAATGAGCAGTTCTTC.

The J gene is TRBJ2-1, the V gene TRBV5-1, with D tentatively TRBD1 (5 bases). Trimming shortened V by 4 bases and J by 0 bases, and 14 bases separated the two germline ends. The CDR3 is 16 amino acids. Germline V gene lookup returns CDR1 SGHRS and CDR2 YFSETQ. This CDR3 reads CASSPQGPSSYNEQFF. CDR3 DNA: TGCGCCAGCAGCCCGCAGGGTCCAAGCTCCTACAATGAGCAGTTCTTC.

CDR3 residues: CATWDRGRQPQHF. The CDR3 DNA is TGTGCCACATGGGACAGGGGGCGTCAGCCCCAGCATTTT. The chain is built from TRBV19 and TRBJ1-5; 12 nucleotides line up with TRBD1. CDR3 length: 13 residues. V shed 10 bases, J shed 6 bases, and the junction held 4 bases outside the gene matches. The germline gives CDR1 LNHDA, CDR2 SQIVND (reference sequence). The variable domain in full, with the rest retrieved from reference TRBV19 and TRBJ1-5, is DGGITQSPKYLFRKEGQNVTLSCEQNLNHDAMYWYRQDPGQGLRLIYYSQIVNDFQKGDIAEGYSVSREKKESFPLTVTSAQKNPTAFYLCATWDRGRQPQHFGDGTRLSIL.

V usage is TRBV5-4 and J usage is TRBJ1-2, with a tentative D call TRBD1 (5 bases). Germline V gene data show CDR1 as SGHNT and CDR2 as YYREEE (reference sequence). CDR3 length: 13 residues. The V end lost 4 bases, the J end lost 8 bases, and 15 bases lay between the germline ends. CDR3 protein: CASSLGGAHGYTF. The CDR3, as DNA: TGTGCCAGCAGCCTGGGCGGGGCACACGGCTACACCTTC.